Presented here are 10 T cell receptor beta chains from one specimen sequenced in a study of STAT5B mutations in CD4+ large granular lymphocyte leukemia. Clones were read by immunoSEQ multiplex PCR, and TCRdb kept only the in-frame ones, dropping some. This sample yields fewer than 35,000 clones, of which around 72% are seen a single time; roughly 2% belongs to the top ten. Material for sequencing was CD4+ T cells from blood buffy coats. All receptors come from a human donor in good health.

This rearrangement joins TRBV12-5 to TRBJ1-1; no definite D call. Between the trimmed V and J ends, which lost 3 bases and 0 bases, there was a span of 5 bases. There are 13 residues in the CDR3. Germline lookup yields CDR1 LGHNT and CDR2 FRNRAP. The CDR3 loop is CASGLRVNTEAFF. The CDR3 DNA follows: TGTGCTAGTGGTTTACGGGTGAACACTGAAGCTTTCTTT.

This clone came up a few times. J is TRBJ1-5 and V is TRBV19; weak D call: TRBD1 (6 bases). Germline V gives CDR1 LNHDA, CDR2 SQIVND (reference sequence). The CDR3 runs 15 residues. The V and J ends lost 7 bases and 7 bases respectively, with 20 bases between them. CDR3 in amino acids: CASTLGTGGRQPQHF. The CDR3 DNA reads as TGTGCCAGTACCCTAGGGACGGGGGGCAGGCAGCCCCAGCATTTT. The full variable domain, in which reference TRBV19 and TRBJ1-5 provide the parts outside the CDR3, is DGGITQSPKYLFRKEGQNVTLSCEQNLNHDAMYWYRQDPGQGLRLIYYSQIVNDFQKGDIAEGYSVSREKKESFPLTVTSAQKNPTAFYLCASTLGTGGRQPQHFGDGTRLSIL.

This clone occurred a few times. The rearrangement links TRBV5-1 to TRBJ1-5; TRBD1 is a possible D gene (6 bases). Per the germline V gene, CDR1 is SGHRS and CDR2 is YFSETQ. The CDR3 sequence is 16 residues long. V shed 0 bases and J shed 5 bases, with 15 bases lying between them. Here the CDR3 DNA reads TGCGCCAGCAGCTTGGGCCCCGACCAGGGGCATCAGCCCCAGCATTTT. It is translated as CASSLGPDQGHQPQHF. Drawing the rest from reference TRBV5-1 and TRBJ1-5, the complete variable domain is KAGVTQTPRYLIKTRGQQVTLSCSPISGHRSVSWYQQTPGQGLQFLFEYFSETQRNKGNFPGRFSGRQFSNSRSEMNVSTLELGDSALYLCASSLGPDQGHQPQHFGDGTRLSIL.

The sample holds one count of this clone. The chain has TRBV7-2 and TRBJ1-2, with 8 bases identical to TRBD1. From germline, CDR1 is SGHTA and CDR2 FQGNSA. The CDR3 runs 15 residues. J gave up 4 bases and V 0 bases, and 4 bases lay outside the gene matches. This CDR3 is CASSLARTGLYGYTF. CDR3 DNA sequence: TGTGCCAGCAGCTTAGCCCGGACAGGGCTCTATGGCTACACCTTC.

The chain carries TRBV7-9 and TRBJ2-2; TRBD2 might be the D (6 bases). There are 15 residues in the CDR3. Germline CDR1 and CDR2: SEHNR and FQNEAQ (reference sequence). The germline V and J ends were trimmed by 10 bases and 1 base, with 16 bases remaining between them. The chain's CDR3 is CATISGVLNTGELFF. The DNA of the CDR3 is TGTGCCACCATCTCGGGGGTACTGAACACCGGGGAGCTGTTTTTT.

CDR3 sequence reads: CASSRGQGRETQYF. In DNA form, the CDR3 reads TGCGCCAGCAGCCGGGGACAGGGGAGAGAGACCCAGTACTTC. V usage is TRBV4-3 and J usage is TRBJ2-5, with 10 positions matching TRBD1. The ends lost 4 bases at V and 4 bases at J; junction bases unmatched: 3. Germline CDR1 LGHNA, CDR2 YSLEER. The CDR3 length is 14 residues.

The chain couples TRBV11-2 to TRBJ2-3; 9 bases match TRBD1. CDR3 length: 17 residues. Germline V lookup: CDR1 SGHAT, CDR2 FQNNGV. The trim removed 4 bases at V and 7 bases at J, leaving 15 bases unmatched. The CDR3 protein is CASSYGWRTGVSNTQYF. CDR3 sequence (DNA): TGTGCCAGCAGCTACGGTTGGCGGACAGGGGTCTCGAATACGCAGTATTTT. The whole variable domain, remainder taken from reference TRBV11-2 and TRBJ2-3, is EAGVAQSPRYKIIEKRQSVAFWCNPISGHATLYWYQQILGQGPKLLIQFQNNGVVDDSQLPKDRFSAERLKGVDSTLKIQPAKLEDSAVYLCASSYGWRTGVSNTQYFGPGTRLTVL.

The chain recombines TRBV5-1 with TRBJ1-5; D is unresolved. In germline, CDR1 is SGHRS, CDR2 YFSETQ. CDR3 length equals 14 residues. Trimming took 2 bases from V and 9 from J, leaving 15 bases between them. The CDR3 nucleotides read TGCGCCAGCAGCTTAGCACCGGAGGAGTCGCCCCAGCATTTT. It specifies CASSLAPEESPQHF.

The chain carries TRBV10-2 and TRBJ1-2, with TRBD1 identical over 11 bases. Germline assignment: CDR1 WSHSY and CDR2 SAAADI. The CDR3 is 15 amino acids. J lost 8 bases, V lost 4 bases, and 9 bases had no gene match. Here the CDR3 DNA reads TGCGCCAGCAGTGGAATTGGACAGGGGGCAGTCGGCTACACCTTC. Translating gives CASSGIGQGAVGYTF.

This rearrangement joins TRBV28 to TRBJ2-7; TRBD1 agrees at 8 bases. The CDR3 has 15 amino acids. Germline V lookup: CDR1 MDHEN, CDR2 SYDVKM. Trimming at V came to 6 bases and at J to 0 bases, leaving 7 bases not matched to a gene. The CDR3 DNA reads as TGTGCCAGCAGGCTATCAGGGGGCGTCTCCTACGAGCAGTACTTC. This translates into CASRLSGGVSYEQYF.